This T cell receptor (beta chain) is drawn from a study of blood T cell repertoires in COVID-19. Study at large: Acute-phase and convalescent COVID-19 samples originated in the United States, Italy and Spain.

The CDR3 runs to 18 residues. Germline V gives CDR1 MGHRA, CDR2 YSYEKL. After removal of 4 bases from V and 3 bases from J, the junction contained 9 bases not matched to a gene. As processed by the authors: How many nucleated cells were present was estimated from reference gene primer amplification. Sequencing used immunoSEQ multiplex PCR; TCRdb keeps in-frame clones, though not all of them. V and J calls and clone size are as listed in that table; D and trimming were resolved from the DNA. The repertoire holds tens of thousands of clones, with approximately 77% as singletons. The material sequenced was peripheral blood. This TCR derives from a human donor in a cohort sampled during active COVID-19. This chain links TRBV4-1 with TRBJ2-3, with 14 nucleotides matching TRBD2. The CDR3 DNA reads TGCGCCAGCAGCCTCAGTGGGACTAGCGGGAGAGGGACAGATACGCAGTATTTT. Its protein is CASSLSGTSGRGTDTQYF.